This T cell receptor beta chain was identified in a study of shared clonotypes between healthy human individuals (dated by TCRdb to 2020 to 2021). With regard to the full study: The cohort comprised a couple of women and a few men aged 18 to 49 years. To estimate repertoire size and how much clonotypes are shared between individuals, the study performed deep sequencing of blood TCR repertoires from a few healthy adults. To increase sequencing depth and limit assay-specific biases, TCR repertoire library preparation and sequencing were carried out by different laboratories using diverse techniques. Per donor, leukapheresis produced somewhere between about 0.9 and 9.5 billion PBMCs.

Per the germline V gene, SGHVS is the CDR1 and FQNEAQ is the CDR2. Taken from cysteine to phenylalanine, the CDR3 has 14 residues. Only the CDR3 part of the read is kept: 42 bases, read in frame from the first base. Using the deep immunoSEQ assay, TCR CDR3 regions were amplified from genomic DNA by multiplex PCR. Extracted genomic DNA from each cell subset was spread evenly across all wells of several immunoSEQ 96-well plates, with each plate serving as a replicate. For unsorted PBMC, 250 to 350 ng of genomic DNA, equivalent to around 30,000 T cell genomes, went into each replicate PCR. Ten immunoSEQ deep assay plates were used to sequence unsorted PBMC genomic DNA. Purified libraries were measured with a Qubit 3.0 fluorometer, size-checked on a Bioanalyzer 2100, and measured again with the KAPA Library Quantification kit. Each immunoSEQ 96-well plate was sequenced on its own single-read 150-cycle Illumina NextSeq 550 flow cell. The authors' pipeline ran thus. The immunoSEQ output contained only junctional sequences without quality scores, so filtering could not match that applied to full-length reads. Sequences were annotated with PyIR, a Python wrapper for IgBLAST v1.9, using IMGT germline references to assign V/J genes and CDR3. Any read was removed if the V/J assignment was weak (E-value above 1e-6), the CDR3 was missing, or the read contained stop codons, out-of-frame junctions, or ambiguous translated residues. V3J clonotypes were defined by identical inferred V gene, J gene, and CDR3 amino acid sequence. To compute the percentage overlap between repertoires, the number of shared unique clonotypes was divided by the size of the smaller repertoire. Richness of each repertoire was evaluated using RTK rarefaction, the Chao1 estimator, and Recon v2.1 estimates of unobserved clonotypes. TCRdb provides this immuneACCESS table in a form limited to in-frame rearrangements. Some clones are lacking; in checked studies, under half of them reflect an unresolved V gene, and why the rest are absent is not known. V, J and clone size reflect that table, while D and trimming were determined from the DNA. The sample contains about 510,000 clones, 79% of them found a single time. The ten top clones hold 13% of the sample.

Donors were healthy HIV-negative adults with no recently reported acute infections or vaccinations. Every donor was a Caucasian adult residing in Nashville, Tennessee, USA. For unsorted samples, tens of millions of PBMCs were counted, and genomic DNA was extracted using the QIAamp DNA Blood Mini kit. Blood was obtained by leukapheresis, after which PBMCs were separated by Ficoll-Histopaque density gradient centrifugation and cryopreserved in liquid nitrogen vapor phase. The table lists this clone with a count of one. This clone's antigen is unknown. One end of the junction is discordant with germline, which a read error may explain. Points the paper makes about the study in general: Based on pairwise subsampling, the degree of clonotype sharing among donors was expected to be affected by sequencing depth. The genetic and exposure-history diversity represented was limited by the small number of donors. Sampling was limited to blood, and TCR repertoires in tissue likely differ from TCR repertoires in blood.

The rearrangement joined TRBV7-8 to TRBJ2-5, with the D segment possibly TRBD1 or TRBD2, each aligning over 5 bases. Sequencing used PBMCs. The sequence was obtained from a woman in her 40s in good health. Some clones in this sample may be carry-over from other donors' samples. In nucleotides, the sequence is TGTGCCAGCAGCCCCCCAGGGTTGGGAGAGTCCCAGTACTTC. This translates into CASSPPGLGESQYF.